The 20 T cell receptor beta chains below were found in one sample sequenced in a study of blood T cell repertoires in COVID-19. This table comes from immunoSEQ multiplex PCR, and its TCRdb copy is limited to in-frame clones, with some not included. The sample includes approximately 100,000 clones, approximately 90% of them seen just once. The source material was peripheral blood. These receptors were collected from a man in his 60s with acute or convalescent COVID-19.

The chain uses TRBV20-1 and TRBJ2-3; 8 nucleotides agree with TRBD1. Germline V gene lookup returns CDR1 DFQATT and CDR2 SNEGSKA (reference sequence). V dropped 3 bases and J dropped 6; count of bases not matched to a gene: 11. This CDR3 contains 15 residues. Here the CDR3 reads CSASGRTGRMDTQYF. In nucleotides, the CDR3 is TGCAGTGCTAGTGGAAGGACAGGGAGGATGGATACGCAGTATTTT.

The rearrangement links TRBV19 to TRBJ2-1; possible D gene TRBD2, 5 bases. This CDR3 comprises 14 residues. The V gene's germline CDR1 is LNHDA and CDR2 SQIVND (reference sequence). Trimming cost V 3 bases and J 9 bases, with 15 bases left between them. CDR3 amino acids: CASSIVAGLSEQFF. DNA of the CDR3: TGTGCCAGTAGTATCGTTGCGGGCCTAAGTGAGCAGTTCTTC.

The V gene is TRBV7-9, the J gene TRBJ2-3; 9 bases align to TRBD1. This CDR3 spans 15 amino acids. Trimming removed 1 base from V and 6 bases from J; junction bases left unmatched: 5. Germline loops: CDR1 SEHNR, CDR2 FQNEAQ (reference sequence). The DNA of the CDR3 is TGTGCCAGCAGCTTAGTAACAGGGGGCTCGGATACGCAGTATTTT. Protein product: CASSLVTGGSDTQYF.

The table lists this clone with a count of one. The chain employs TRBV27 and TRBJ1-1; maybe TRBD1 (5 bases). CDR1 is MNHEY, CDR2 SMNVEV, per germline (reference sequence). The CDR3 is made up of 15 amino acids. Trimming pared 6 bases from V and 4 bases from J, leaving 18 bases between. CDR3 residues: CASSILGAGSTEAFF. The CDR3 DNA sequence: TGTGCCAGCAGCATCCTAGGGGCTGGGTCCACTGAAGCTTTCTTT.

The rearrangement links TRBV29-1 to TRBJ1-1; TRBD1 agrees at 10 bases. Trimming at V came to 7 bases and at J to 7 bases, leaving 9 bases not matched to a gene. The CDR3 loop spans 13 amino acids. Per germline, CDR1 SQVTM and CDR2 ANQGSEA. This CDR3 is CSGRTGGLGEAFF. The CDR3 DNA sequence: TGCAGCGGTCGGACAGGGGGTTTGGGTGAAGCTTTCTTT.

The chain has TRBV6-5 and TRBJ1-1; 7 bases are shared with TRBD1. The CDR3 runs to 13 residues. V gave up 6 bases and J gave up 5 bases; unmatched junction bases: 6. Germline values: CDR1 MNHEY, CDR2 SVGAGI. CDR3 nucleotide sequence: TGTGCCAGCAGCCAACAGGGGCGTACTGAAGCTTTCTTT. Translating gives CASSQQGRTEAFF.

The V gene is TRBV11-2, the J gene TRBJ2-1; 16 bases are a match to TRBD2. The CDR3 extends over 16 amino acids. Germline V gene lookup returns CDR1 SGHAT and CDR2 FQNNGV. The trim removed 4 bases at V and 8 bases at J, leaving 5 bases unmatched. The CDR3 region is CASSSPGLAGGYEQFF. For the CDR3, the DNA is TGTGCCAGCAGCTCGCCGGGACTAGCGGGAGGGTATGAGCAGTTCTTC. Using reference TRBV11-2 and TRBJ2-1 for the parts outside the CDR3, the full variable domain is EAGVAQSPRYKIIEKRQSVAFWCNPISGHATLYWYQQILGQGPKLLIQFQNNGVVDDSQLPKDRFSAERLKGVDSTLKIQPAKLEDSAVYLCASSSPGLAGGYEQFFGPGTRLTVL.

The V call is TRBV7-9, the J call TRBJ1-4, with D uncertain. Trimming removed 7 bases at V and 2 bases at J, with 17 bases between. This CDR3 contains 16 residues. Per germline, CDR1 SEHNR and CDR2 FQNEAQ (reference sequence). CDR3 in amino acids: CASIGPGEYTNEKLFF. The CDR3 DNA sequence: TGTGCCAGCATTGGGCCCGGGGAATACACTAATGAAAAACTGTTTTTT.

The chain has TRBV7-7 and TRBJ2-1; tentatively, D is TRBD1 (6 bases). V lost 5 bases and J 1 base, leaving 12 bases between the germline ends. The CDR3 contains 15 residues. Germline CDR1 is SSHAT and CDR2 is FNYEAQ (reference sequence). DNA of the CDR3: TGTGCCAGCAGCGTGGACAGTGGTTCCTACAATGAGCAGTTCTTC. It is translated as CASSVDSGSYNEQFF.

The chain recombines TRBV2 with TRBJ2-7; maybe TRBD2 (6 bases). V dropped 8 bases and J dropped 5 bases, with 13 bases sitting between them. This CDR3 is built from 12 residues. Germline-derived CDR1 and CDR2 are SNHLY and FYNNEI. The CDR3 nucleotides are TGTGCCAGCGGTCCGCGGGGTCACGAGCAGTACGTC. It specifies CASGPRGHEQYV.

The V and J genes are TRBV14 and TRBJ2-5; TRBD2 agrees at 7 bases. This CDR3 is built from 13 residues. The germline CDR1 and CDR2 sequences are SGHDN and FVKESK. With V trimmed by 2 bases and J by 5 bases, 2 bases remained unmatched. As DNA, the CDR3 is TGTGCCAGCAGCCAATTCGGGGGGGAGACCCAGTACTTC. This gives the protein CASSQFGGETQYF.

The gene calls are TRBV10-3 and TRBJ2-7; 8 nucleotides align to TRBD1. The V segment lost 0 bases and the J segment 7 bases; nucleotides outside the gene matches: 8. Per the germline V gene, CDR1 is ENHRY and CDR2 is SYGVKD. There are 15 residues in the CDR3. This chain's CDR3 is CAISESGQGALEQYV. The CDR3 DNA reads TGTGCCATCAGTGAGTCGGGGCAGGGGGCGCTTGAGCAGTACGTC.

The chain joins TRBV9 to TRBJ2-1; maybe TRBD2 (6 bases). CDR1 is SGDLS and CDR2 is YYNGEE in the germline V gene. V lost 2 bases, J lost 8 bases, and 17 bases lay in between. There are 15 residues in the CDR3. The CDR3 loop reads CASSVTGTGFDEQFF. CDR3 sequence (DNA): TGTGCCAGCAGCGTGACCGGGACTGGTTTCGATGAGCAGTTCTTC.

This rearrangement joins TRBV19 to TRBJ1-6; D not certain. There are 12 residues in the CDR3. Trimming stripped 3 bases from V and 7 bases from J, with 4 bases between. Germline V lookup: CDR1 LNHDA, CDR2 SQIVND (reference sequence). CDR3 bases: TGTGCCAGTAGTATCGGGAATTCACCCCTCCACTTT. Protein sequence: CASSIGNSPLHF.

The chain is built from TRBV5-1 and TRBJ2-1; 15 nucleotides match TRBD2. CDR1 is SGHRS, CDR2 YFSETQ, per germline. CDR3 size: 16 residues. V trimming: 4 bases; J trimming: 4 bases; junction bases outside the gene matches: 3. The DNA for the CDR3 is TGCGCCAGCAGCCAGGGACTAGCGGGAGGATACAATGAGCAGTTCTTC. Protein sequence: CASSQGLAGGYNEQFF.

This clone was seen a single time. The V gene is TRBV10-2, the J gene TRBJ2-1; D remains unclear. The germline CDR1 and CDR2 sequences are WSHSY and SAAADI. The ends were cut back, 7 bases at V and 6 bases at J, with 13 bases in the middle. There are 13 residues in the CDR3. The chain's CDR3 is CASKASMPNEQFF. CDR3 DNA sequence: TGCGCCAGCAAGGCTAGTATGCCCAATGAGCAGTTCTTC.

The rearrangement links TRBV19 to TRBJ2-1; the D gene is possibly TRBD2 (6 bases). Germline loops: CDR1 LNHDA, CDR2 SQIVND (reference sequence). The CDR3 spans 13 residues. Trimming shortened V by 10 bases and J by 5 bases, and 15 bases separated the two germline ends. The CDR3 here is CATGVLADNEQFF. CDR3 bases: TGTGCCACCGGGGTACTAGCCGACAATGAGCAGTTCTTC.

The V gene is TRBV28, the J gene TRBJ1-5; 8 nucleotides align to TRBD1. The germline CDR1 and CDR2 sequences are MDHEN and SYDVKM. V shed 5 bases, J shed 7 bases, and the junction held 10 bases outside the gene matches. The CDR3 spans 15 residues. The CDR3 is CASSLTGGAGQPQHF. In nucleotides, the CDR3 is TGTGCCAGCAGTCTAACAGGGGGAGCGGGGCAGCCCCAGCATTTT.

This sequence joins TRBV7-9 and TRBJ1-5, with D perhaps matching TRBD1 (5 bases). The CDR3 is 15 residues long. Trimming removed 3 bases at V and 2 bases at J, with 11 bases between. In germline, CDR1 is SEHNR, CDR2 FQNEAQ (reference sequence). The DNA of the CDR3 is TGTGCCAGCAGCTTGGCGGGGGGGGGCAATCAGCCCCAGCATTTT. Amino acid sequence: CASSLAGGGNQPQHF.

V and J are TRBV7-3 and TRBJ2-1, with 8 positions matching TRBD1. Trimming removed 1 base from V and 8 bases from J; junction bases left unmatched: 13. The germline V gene has CDR1 SGHTA and CDR2 FQGTGA. The CDR3 is 17 amino acids. The CDR3 coding sequence is TGTGCCAGCAGCTTAAGCCCCCCCGGGGACAGGAACCATGAGCAGTTCTTC. It codes for CASSLSPPGDRNHEQFF.